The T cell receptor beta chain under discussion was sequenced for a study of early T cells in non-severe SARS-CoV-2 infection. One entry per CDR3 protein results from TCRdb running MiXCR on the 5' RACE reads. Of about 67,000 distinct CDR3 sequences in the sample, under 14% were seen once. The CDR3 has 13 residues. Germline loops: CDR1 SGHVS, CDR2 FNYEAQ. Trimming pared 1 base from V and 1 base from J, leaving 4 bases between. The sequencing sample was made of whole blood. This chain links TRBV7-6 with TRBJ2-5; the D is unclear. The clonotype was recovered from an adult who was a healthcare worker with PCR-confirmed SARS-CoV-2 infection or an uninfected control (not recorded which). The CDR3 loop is CASSLGTQETQYF. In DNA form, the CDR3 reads TGTGCCAGCAGCTTAGGGACCCAAGAGACCCAGTACTTC.